This TCR beta chain was captured by sequencing in a study of cytomegalovirus exposure and HLA in healthy donors. Whole-study context: In a previous analysis, 117 million unique TCR beta sequences were found from some 180 million T cells. Tens of millions of unique TCR sequences came from HLA-typed donors in an early release. General study findings and limits: Excluded: some indistinguishable V segments such as TRBV6-2 and TRBV6-3. An assumption of roughly uniform sequencing depth across donors underlay the presence/absence analyses.

Per germline, CDR1 SQVTM and CDR2 ANQGSEA. J lost 5 bases, V lost 7 bases, and 15 bases had no gene match. CDR3 length: 16 residues. There are a few counts of this clone. Its antigen is as yet unknown. Primers included in the PCR were 60 Vbeta and 13 Jbeta primers. The repertoire was sequenced with immunoSEQ multiplex PCR; TCRdb's copy has only in-frame clones and lacks some. This table holds some 110,000 clones, 60% to 70% found once. The sequence was obtained from a middle-aged woman in good health and CMV-seropositive. V and J are TRBV29-1 and TRBJ1-2; TRBD1 matches at 11 bases. The specimen sequenced was PBMCs. CDR3 amino acids: CSGLGTGGAGSYGYTF. In nucleotides, the CDR3 is TGCAGCGGACTGGGGACAGGGGGTGCTGGTTCTTATGGCTACACCTTC.